The next 21 T cell receptor beta chains were all read from a single sample in a study of blood T cell repertoires in COVID-19. TCRdb keeps only in-frame clones here, not all; method: immunoSEQ multiplex PCR. The sample contains 190,000 or so clones, more than 80% of which appear only once. The source material was PBMCs or T cells enriched from blood (not recorded which). The receptors originated from a man aged 25 to 40 who had recovered from COVID-19.

J is TRBJ2-2 and V is TRBV10-3; 8 nucleotides align to TRBD2. The CDR3 loop spans 14 amino acids. After removal of 6 bases from V and 7 bases from J, the junction contained 7 bases not matched to a gene. The germline V gene encodes CDR1 ENHRY and CDR2 SYGVKD. The CDR3 DNA is TGTGCCATCAGGAGCGGGGGAAAAAGCGGGGAGCTGTTTTTT. Its translation is CAIRSGGKSGELFF.

The CDR3 nucleotides are TGTGCCAGCAGTTACGTCCGGGACTTCGTTTACACCGGGGAGCTGTTTTTT. It yields the protein CASSYVRDFVYTGELFF. This sequence joins TRBV6-2 or TRBV6-3 and TRBJ2-2; D perhaps matches TRBD2 (6 bases). V lost 2 bases, J lost 3 bases, and 16 bases lay in between. There are 17 residues in the CDR3. Germline lookup yields CDR1 MNHEY and CDR2 SVGEGT.

The chain combines TRBV4-3 with TRBJ2-5; D is perhaps TRBD2 (6 bases). CDR3 length: 13 amino acids. V lost 4 bases to trimming and J lost 7 bases, with 13 bases between them. In germline, CDR1 is LGHNA, CDR2 YSLEER. This CDR3 reads CASSLDGGGTQYF. The CDR3 DNA sequence: TGCGCCAGCAGCCTTGACGGGGGAGGGACCCAGTACTTC.

The gene calls are TRBV4-1 and TRBJ2-7; TRBD1 might be the D (6 bases). The CDR3 extends over 13 amino acids. Trimming took off 4 bases at V and 2 bases at J, with 9 bases between the two ends. Germline assignment: CDR1 MGHRA and CDR2 YSYEKL. In nucleotides, the CDR3 is TGCGCCAGCAGCCCACAGGGAGCCTACGAGCAGTACTTC. Protein: CASSPQGAYEQYF.

V gene TRBV30 combines with J gene TRBJ2-5, with TRBD2 matching over 7 bases. Germline CDR1 is GTSNPN and CDR2 is SVGIG (reference sequence). The CDR3 is 15 amino acids. The V gene end was trimmed by 2 bases and the J gene end by 2 bases; junction bases not matched to a gene: 8. CDR3 sequence: CAWSSSGLPQETQYF. CDR3 bases: TGTGCCTGGAGTTCCTCGGGACTACCTCAAGAGACCCAGTACTTC. Full variable domain (outside the CDR3, taken from reference TRBV30 and TRBJ2-5): SQTIHQWPATLVQPVGSPLSLECTVEGTSNPNLYWYRQAAGRGLQLLFYSVGIGQISSEVPQNLSASRPQDRQFILSSKKLLLSDSGFYLCAWSSSGLPQETQYFGPGTRLLVL.

The chain combines TRBV15 with TRBJ1-5, with a weak D call TRBD1 (6 bases). The V gene lost 2 bases and the J gene lost 5 bases, with 16 bases spanning the gap. This CDR3 is 16 amino acids long. Looked up from germline, CDR1 is LNHNV and CDR2 is YYDKDF (reference sequence). The CDR3 DNA reads TGTGCCACCAGCAGATACCGCCAGGGGCAACATCAGCCCCAGCATTTT. Translated: CATSRYRQGQHQPQHF.

The genes are TRBV5-1 and TRBJ2-1; 8 bases align to TRBD2. The CDR3 totals 14 residues. V trimming: 4 bases; J trimming: 8 bases; junction bases outside the gene matches: 8. The germline gives CDR1 SGHRS, CDR2 YFSETQ. CDR3 loop: CASSVGGADYEQFF. The CDR3 DNA reads as TGCGCCAGCAGCGTCGGGGGGGCCGACTATGAGCAGTTCTTC.

The chain combines TRBV7-9 with TRBJ2-7; 8 bases line up with TRBD1. CDR1 and CDR2 (germline): SEHNR, FQNEAQ (reference sequence). V lost 5 bases to trimming and J lost 5 bases; unmatched junction nucleotides: 8. This CDR3 has 14 residues. The CDR3 DNA is TGTGCCAGCAGCCTCCGGGACAGGTTGAACGAGCAGTACTTC. Translating it yields CASSLRDRLNEQYF.

The chain employs TRBV7-8 and TRBJ2-7; possibly TRBD1 for D (5 bases). Between the trimmed V and J ends, which lost 4 bases and 1 base, there was a span of 23 bases. The CDR3 runs to 18 residues. Germline assignment: CDR1 SGHVS and CDR2 FQNEAQ. The CDR3 loop is CASSSRQKPSPTSYEQYF. The CDR3 nucleotides read TGTGCCAGCAGCTCGCGACAGAAACCATCCCCTACTTCCTACGAGCAGTACTTC.

This rearrangement joins TRBV5-4 to TRBJ1-2; 9 bases fit TRBD1. Per germline, CDR1 SGHNT and CDR2 YYREEE (reference sequence). With V trimmed by 4 bases and J by 4 bases, 5 bases remained unmatched. The CDR3 sequence is 14 residues long. The CDR3 loop is CASSIRTGVYGYTF. CDR3 DNA: TGTGCCAGCAGCATAAGGACAGGGGTCTATGGCTACACCTTC.

The chain combines TRBV7-9 with TRBJ2-1; D might be TRBD2 (5 bases). The CDR3 is made up of 11 amino acids. Trimming cost V 5 bases and J 10 bases, with 9 bases left between them. CDR1 and CDR2 from the germline V gene are SEHNR and FQNEAQ (reference sequence). CDR3 coding DNA: TGTGCCAGCAGCAGTAGCGTGGAGCAGTTCTTC. Amino acid sequence: CASSSSVEQFF.

The genes are TRBV19 and TRBJ2-1, with TRBD2 identical over 12 bases. V shed 4 bases, J shed 5 bases, and the junction held 9 bases outside the gene matches. This CDR3 has 17 amino acids. The germline gives CDR1 LNHDA, CDR2 SQIVND (reference sequence). CDR3 DNA sequence: TGTGCCAGTAGTAGGCTAGCGGGGGGGCCTATCCACAATGAGCAGTTCTTC. It yields the protein CASSRLAGGPIHNEQFF.

The chain uses TRBV10-1 and TRBJ2-1; TRBD1 is a possible D gene (5 bases). Germline CDR1 WNHNN, CDR2 SYGVQD (reference sequence). This CDR3 is built from 14 residues. With 3 bases removed from V and 5 bases from J, the gap between germline ends came to 11 bases. The CDR3 bases are TGCGCCAGCAGTGACAGGGTGGGAAACAATGAGCAGTTCTTC. As protein: CASSDRVGNNEQFF.

The chain is built from TRBV25-1 and TRBJ1-6; TRBD1 is a possible D gene (5 bases). Trimming cost V 3 bases and J 4 bases, with 7 bases left between them. The CDR3 runs 14 residues. Germline-derived CDR1 and CDR2 are MGHDK and SYGVNS. The DNA of the CDR3 is TGTGCCAGCAGTGACAGGGAATATAATTCACCCCTCCACTTT. It specifies CASSDREYNSPLHF.

The chain recombines TRBV19 with TRBJ2-3; 7 bases line up with TRBD1. Trimming took 1 base from V and 3 from J; bases not matched to a gene: 4. The V gene's germline CDR1 is LNHDA and CDR2 SQIVND (reference sequence). CDR3 length: 15 residues. CDR3 region: CASSIGQGGTDTQYF. CDR3 nucleotides: TGTGCCAGTAGTATAGGACAGGGTGGGACAGATACGCAGTATTTT.

The table lists this clone with a few counts. The chain joins TRBV3-1 (or the pseudogene TRBV3-2) to TRBJ1-1; 9 bases fit TRBD1. The CDR3 length is 14 residues. Germline trimming cut 4 bases from V and 1 base from J; bases unmatched to any gene: 1. Germline assignment: CDR1 LGHDT and CDR2 YNNKEL (reference sequence). The CDR3 is CASSRGQGNTEAFF. DNA of the CDR3: TGTGCCAGCAGCCGGGGACAGGGGAACACTGAAGCTTTCTTT.

CDR3 region: CASSFEWGDYGYTF. The CDR3 region has the DNA TGTGCCAGCAGCTTCGAATGGGGGGACTATGGCTACACCTTC. The chain carries TRBV7-2 and TRBJ1-2, with TRBD1 as a possible D gene (5 bases). The CDR3 spans 14 residues. Trimming removed 3 bases at V and 3 bases at J, with 11 bases between. Germline V lookup: CDR1 SGHTA, CDR2 FQGNSA.

This clone turned up a few times. V usage is TRBV2 and J usage is TRBJ1-5, with 7 bases fitting TRBD1. V shed 5 bases, J shed 2 bases, and the junction held 6 bases outside the gene matches. CDR1 and CDR2 (germline): SNHLY, FYNNEI. This CDR3 has 15 amino acids. The CDR3, as DNA: TGTGCCAGCAGTAGACAGGGAAAGGGCAATCAGCCCCAGCATTTT. It translates to CASSRQGKGNQPQHF.

As DNA, the CDR3 is TGTGCCAGCAGCCAGGCTAGCAATCAGCCCCAGCATTTT. Translated: CASSQASNQPQHF. The rearrangement joins TRBV3-1 (or the pseudogene TRBV3-2) to TRBJ1-5; no clear D. The CDR3 length is 13 residues. Germline V lookup: CDR1 LGHDT, CDR2 YNNKEL (reference sequence). The ends were cut back, 3 bases at V and 0 bases at J, with 3 bases in the middle.

The chain has TRBV2 and TRBJ2-4, with D unresolved. With 11 bases removed from V and 0 bases from J, the gap between germline ends came to 14 bases. Germline V gene data show CDR1 as SNHLY and CDR2 as FYNNEI. The CDR3 runs 14 residues. The CDR3 region is CASGGQIAKNIQYF. CDR3 nucleotides: TGTGCCTCTGGCGGCCAGATAGCCAAAAACATTCAGTACTTC.

The chain links TRBV6-2 or TRBV6-3 to TRBJ2-7, with D maybe TRBD2 (5 bases). Germline V lookup: CDR1 MNHEY, CDR2 SVGEGT. CDR3 length: 12 amino acids. Trimming took 5 bases from V and 5 from J, leaving 10 bases between them. The CDR3, as DNA: TGTGCCAGCAGTCGGGGAAACCACGAGCAGTACTTC. Translating it yields CASSRGNHEQYF.